Below, 26 T cell receptor beta chains from the same sample are listed, as sequenced in a study of Graves' ophthalmopathy and Graves' hyperthyroidism. Transcripts of RNA were the source for amplifying TCR beta CDR3 regions. HTBI primers were used in a first-round RT-PCR, which preceded a second-round multiplex PCR. From the multiplex PCR reads, TCRdb called clonotypes with MiXCR, one entry per CDR3 protein. This table has fewer than 400,000 distinct CDR3 sequences, about 16% appearing once. Material: peripheral blood. The source of these receptors is a woman under 30 with Graves' ophthalmopathy.

The sample holds a few counts of this clonotype. The J gene is TRBJ2-7, the V gene TRBV20-1; D unresolved. CDR1 and CDR2 (germline): DFQATT, SNEGSKA (reference sequence). The germline V and J ends were trimmed by 0 bases and 0 bases, with 12 bases remaining between them. The CDR3 has 15 amino acids. This CDR3 reads CSARDFAGRSYEQYF. CDR3 DNA sequence: TGCAGTGCTAGAGATTTCGCAGGACGCTCCTACGAGCAGTACTTC.

The sample holds many counts of this clonotype. The V gene is TRBV6-5, the J gene TRBJ1-5; TRBD1 might be the D (6 bases). Germline V CDR1 and CDR2: MNHEY, SVGAGI. Trimming took off 8 bases at V and 1 base at J, with 18 bases between the two ends. CDR3 length equals 16 residues. The CDR3, as DNA: TGTGCCAGCTTATCTTTCGACAGGATAAGCAATCAGCCCCAGCATTTT. Its protein product is CASLSFDRISNQPQHF.

This clonotype was observed many times. The rearrangement links TRBV2 to TRBJ1-4; tentatively, D is TRBD1 (6 bases). V lost 3 bases and J 7 bases, leaving 18 bases between the germline ends. The length of the CDR3 is 16 residues. Germline V gene lookup returns CDR1 SNHLY and CDR2 FYNNEI. CDR3 nucleotides: TGTGCCAGCAGTGATAGGGTAACAGGGCTGGCTGAAAAACTGTTTTTT. Protein sequence: CASSDRVTGLAEKLFF.

This clonotype was seen many times. The genes are TRBV30 and TRBJ1-1; tentatively, D is TRBD1 (5 bases). The CDR3 is made up of 12 amino acids. Trimming took 3 bases from V and 2 from J, leaving 7 bases between them. Germline V gives CDR1 GTSNPN, CDR2 SVGIG (reference sequence). The CDR3 bases are TGTGCCTGGAGGAGGGGCAACACTGAAGCTTTCTTT. Protein product: CAWRRGNTEAFF.

This clonotype was found many times. This rearrangement joins TRBV12-3 or TRBV12-4 to TRBJ2-7; D might be TRBD2 (5 bases). The CDR3 extends over 12 amino acids. Between the trimmed V and J ends, which lost 5 bases and 6 bases, there was a span of 11 bases. The CDR3 is CASSAGESEQYF. The CDR3 DNA is TGTGCCAGCAGTGCCGGGGAATCCGAGCAGTACTTC.

This chain connects TRBV6-5 to TRBJ2-7, with 9 bases matching TRBD1. The V and J ends lost 1 base and 6 bases, in that order; junction bases with no gene match: 7. There are 15 residues in the CDR3. From germline, CDR1 is MNHEY and CDR2 SVGAGI. The CDR3 loop reads CASSYLDRGRSEQYF. The CDR3 bases are TGTGCCAGCAGTTACTTGGACAGGGGTCGGAGCGAGCAGTACTTC.

This clonotype was counted ten times or more. In DNA form, the CDR3 reads TGTGCCACCAGCAGAGACTCGGGGGAGGCACGTTACGAGCAGTACTTC. Translation: CATSRDSGEARYEQYF. The chain has TRBV15 and TRBJ2-7, with TRBD2 as a possible D gene (6 bases). This CDR3 region has 16 residues. Trimming shortened V by 0 bases and J by 4 bases, and 16 bases separated the two germline ends. CDR1 is LNHNV and CDR2 is YYDKDF in the germline V gene (reference sequence).

This clonotype was seen repeatedly, ten times or more. The genes are TRBV6-2 or TRBV6-3 and TRBJ2-7; 7 nucleotides align to TRBD1. The V gene end was trimmed by 2 bases and the J gene end by 3 bases; junction bases not matched to a gene: 13. Germline V gene sequence: CDR1 MNHEY, CDR2 SVGEGT. This CDR3 is built from 17 residues. DNA for the CDR3: TGTGCCAGCAGTTACCGGTCCGCCGGGACAGAGTTCTACGAGCAGTACTTC. Translating gives CASSYRSAGTEFYEQYF.

This clonotype was picked up many times. The J gene is TRBJ2-7, the V gene TRBV27, with TRBD1 matching 7 bases. The V gene's germline CDR1 is MNHEY and CDR2 SMNVEV (reference sequence). The CDR3 contains 13 residues. The V and J ends lost 8 bases and 2 bases, in that order; junction bases with no gene match: 6. The CDR3 coding sequence is TGTGCCAGCCAGGGGGTGGGAGCCTACGAGCAGTACTTC. It translates to CASQGVGAYEQYF.

This clonotype came up many times. This rearrangement joins TRBV6-4 to TRBJ2-3; D remains unclear. Germline values: CDR1 MRHNA, CDR2 SNTAGT. Trimming removed 4 bases from V and 6 bases from J, with 11 bases in between. This CDR3 has 13 residues. The CDR3 nucleotides are TGTGCCAGCAGTGTCAGCCCTTCGGATACGCAGTATTTT. Its protein product is CASSVSPSDTQYF.

The V call is TRBV28, the J call TRBJ2-5, with 9 bases fitting TRBD2. Unmatched junction bases numbered 12, after V lost 5 bases and J lost 5 bases. This CDR3 has 16 amino acids. From germline, CDR1 is MDHEN and CDR2 SYDVKM. The CDR3 nucleotides are TGTGCCAGCAGTCCCCGGCTAGCGGGATATTCCGAGACCCAGTACTTC. Encoded protein: CASSPRLAGYSETQYF.

This clonotype was picked up one time. This chain links TRBV20-1 with TRBJ1-1, with D maybe TRBD1 (5 bases). The CDR3 is made up of 11 amino acids. Germline assignment: CDR1 DFQATT and CDR2 SNEGSKA (reference sequence). CDR3 bases: TGCAGAGGAACAGGAGGAACTGAAGCTTTCTTT. It yields the protein CRGTGGTEAFF.

This clonotype has at least ten counts. The V and J genes are TRBV7-2 and TRBJ1-6; 12 nucleotides match TRBD1. The CDR3 runs 16 residues. In germline, CDR1 is SGHTA, CDR2 FQGNSA. J lost 15 bases, V lost 1 base, and 10 bases had no gene match. CDR3 sequence: CASSLGDRGQYVHLHF. Here the CDR3 DNA reads TGTGCCAGCAGCTTAGGGGACAGGGGGCAATACGTGCACCTCCACTTT. The whole variable domain, filled in from reference TRBV7-2 and TRBJ1-6, reads GAGVSQSPSNKVTEKGKDVELRCDPISGHTALYWYRQSLGQGLEFLIYFQGNSAPDKSGLPSDRFSAERTGGSVSTLTIQRTQQEDSAVYLCASSLGDRGQYVHLHFGNGTRLTVT.

This clonotype was detected many times. The V gene is TRBV7-3, the J gene TRBJ1-1, with D perhaps matching TRBD1 (5 bases). The germline V gene encodes CDR1 SGHTA and CDR2 FQGTGA. This CDR3 region has 15 residues. The V end was cut by 2 bases, the J end by 1 base, with 11 bases between. The DNA of the CDR3 is TGTGCCAGCAGCTTATACGGGGGGGAGAACACTGAAGCTTTCTTT. This translates into CASSLYGGENTEAFF.

This clonotype was recorded many times. The rearrangement links TRBV7-9 to TRBJ2-7; 7 bases match TRBD1. Trimming cost V 5 bases and J 6 bases; bases outside gene matches: 13. The CDR3 covers 15 residues. Germline V lookup: CDR1 SEHNR, CDR2 FQNEAQ (reference sequence). The CDR3: CASSHPGQHVTEQYF. CDR3 DNA: TGTGCCAGCAGCCATCCGGGACAGCATGTTACCGAGCAGTACTTC.

There are many counts of this clonotype. The chain couples TRBV4-1 to TRBJ2-7, with 8 nucleotides matching TRBD2. This CDR3 is 14 amino acids long. Germline CDR1 MGHRA, CDR2 YSYEKL. Trimming removed 5 bases from V and 7 bases from J; junction bases left unmatched: 10. CDR3 in amino acids: CASSEWGLVDEQYF. The DNA for the CDR3 is TGCGCCAGCAGCGAGTGGGGACTAGTCGATGAGCAGTACTTC.

Ten or more counts support this clonotype. The chain combines TRBV7-8 with TRBJ2-7, with TRBD1 matching over 8 bases. V lost 1 base, J lost 3 bases, and 2 bases stayed unmatched. The CDR3 runs 14 residues. The V gene's germline CDR1 is SGHVS and CDR2 FQNEAQ. The CDR3 region has the DNA TGTGCCAGCAGCTTAGAACAGGGGGGCTACGAGCAGTACTTC. Protein: CASSLEQGGYEQYF.

This clonotype was seen many times. The chain recombines TRBV12-3 or TRBV12-4 with TRBJ2-7, with D possibly being TRBD1 (6 bases). The length of the CDR3 is 13 residues. V shed 6 bases and J shed 6 bases, with 15 bases lying between them. CDR3 nucleotide sequence: TGTGCCAGCAGGTGGGGGCACGCTTCCGAGCAGTACTTC. It yields the protein CASRWGHASEQYF.

The sample holds many counts of this clonotype. V and J are TRBV30 and TRBJ2-5, with TRBD2 as a possible D gene (5 bases). CDR1 and CDR2 from the germline V gene are GTSNPN and SVGIG (reference sequence). V lost 3 bases and J 5 bases, leaving 13 bases between the germline ends. This CDR3 comprises 13 residues. The DNA for the CDR3 is TGTGCCTGGAGAGTCCCGGGCGGGGAGACCCAGTACTTC. Translating gives CAWRVPGGETQYF.

This rearrangement joins TRBV28 to TRBJ1-2; D call uncertain. Trimming removed 5 bases from V and 7 bases from J, with 23 bases in between. CDR3 length: 16 residues. CDR1 and CDR2 from the germline V gene are MDHEN and SYDVKM. The CDR3 nucleotides are TGTGCCAGCAGTCAACTAAGACTGCGAAGGGTGTCTGGCTACACCTTC. Translating it yields CASSQLRLRRVSGYTF.

This clonotype was seen repeatedly, ten times or more. The V gene is TRBV11-2, the J gene TRBJ2-2; TRBD1 aligns across 8 bases. J lost 5 bases, V lost 5 bases, and 10 bases had no gene match. The CDR3 is 16 amino acids. CDR1 and CDR2 from the germline V gene are SGHAT and FQNNGV. In nucleotides, the CDR3 is TGTGCCAGCAGCCCGAGACAGGGGACAGGTACCGGGGAGCTGTTTTTT. Its translation is CASSPRQGTGTGELFF.

This clonotype was seen repeatedly, ten times or more. The rearrangement uses TRBV6-5 and TRBJ2-7; D perhaps matches TRBD1 (5 bases). V gave up 0 bases and J gave up 3 bases, with 9 bases separating them. Germline V gene data show CDR1 as MNHEY and CDR2 as SVGAGI. The CDR3 spans 14 residues. CDR3 loop: CASSYSSQGYEQYF. The CDR3 coding sequence is TGTGCCAGCAGTTACTCGAGCCAGGGCTACGAGCAGTACTTC.

At least ten counts were recorded for this clonotype. This chain uses TRBV7-6 with TRBJ2-7; D gene ambiguous. Germline lookup yields CDR1 SGHVS and CDR2 FNYEAQ. Deletions cut 1 base from V and 6 bases from J, with 10 bases between. The length of the CDR3 is 13 residues. The chain's CDR3 is CASSLESGGEQYF. Written as DNA, the CDR3 is TGTGCCAGCAGCTTAGAGAGTGGTGGCGAGCAGTACTTC.

This clonotype was counted many times. CDR3 loop: CAWSWWTGASNYGYTF. CDR3 DNA sequence: TGTGCCTGGAGTTGGTGGACAGGCGCCTCTAACTATGGCTACACCTTC. This sequence joins TRBV30 and TRBJ1-2; 7 nucleotides match TRBD1. V shed 2 bases and J 0 bases; nucleotides not matched to a gene: 9. This CDR3 is 16 amino acids long. The germline V gene has CDR1 GTSNPN and CDR2 SVGIG (reference sequence).

This clonotype occurred many times. The chain combines TRBV28 with TRBJ1-6; perhaps TRBD1 as D (6 bases). CDR1 and CDR2 from the germline V gene are MDHEN and SYDVKM. V shed 5 bases and J shed 9 bases, with 14 bases lying between them. The CDR3 has 14 amino acids. CDR3 sequence: CASSGRGRGSPLHF. Written as DNA, the CDR3 is TGTGCCAGCAGTGGCAGGGGAAGAGGTTCACCCCTCCACTTT.

Worth noting for this clonotype: An end of the junction differs from the germline gene, which may be a read error. This chain connects TRBV6-1 to TRBJ1-5; TRBD1 agrees at 8 bases. This CDR3 region has 14 residues. The V gene's germline CDR1 is MNHNS and CDR2 SASEGT. The CDR3 spells CAISGQGLNQPQHF. For the CDR3, the DNA is TGTGCCATCAGTGGACAGGGTCTCAATCAGCCCCAGCATTTT.